This T cell receptor beta chain was sequenced during a study of T cell repertoires in ileal Crohn's disease. Broader study findings: All patients with clonality above 26.8% had endoscopic recurrence.

TCRdb keeps only in-frame clones here, not all; method: immunoSEQ multiplex PCR. Seen here are some 14,000 clones, roughly 84% observed once, and the top ten hold less than 6.5%. CDR1 and CDR2 from the germline V gene are SNHLY and FYNNEI. CDR3 length equals 12 residues. V was clipped by 4 bases and J by 0 bases, with 2 bases between them. This clone came up a few times. Antigen unknown. The TCR sequence derives from an adult with Crohn's disease. The chain employs TRBV2 and TRBJ2-3; D gene ambiguous. The sample consisted of ileal tissue. The DNA for the CDR3 is TGTGCCAGCAGTGTAAGCACAGATACGCAGTATTTT. Translated, it gives CASSVSTDTQYF.